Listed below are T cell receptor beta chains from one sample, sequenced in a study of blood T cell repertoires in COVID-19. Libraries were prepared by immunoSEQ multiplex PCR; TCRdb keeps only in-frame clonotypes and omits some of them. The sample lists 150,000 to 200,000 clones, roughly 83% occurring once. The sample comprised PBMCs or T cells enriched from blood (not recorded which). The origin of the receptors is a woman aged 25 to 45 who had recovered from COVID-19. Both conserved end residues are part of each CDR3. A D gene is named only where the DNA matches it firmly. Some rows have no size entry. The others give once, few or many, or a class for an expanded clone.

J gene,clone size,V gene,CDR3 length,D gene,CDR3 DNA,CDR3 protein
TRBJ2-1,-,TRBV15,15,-,TGTGCCACCAGCAGAGACCTCAACGGCTACAATGAGCAGTTCTTC,CATSRDLNGYNEQFF
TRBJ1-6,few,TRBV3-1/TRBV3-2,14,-,TGTGCCAGCAGCCATAAAACAGGGAACTCACCCCTCCACTTT,CASSHKTGNSPLHF
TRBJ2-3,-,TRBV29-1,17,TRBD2,TGCAGCGTTGAAGTAGGCCTTGCGGGAGGGACCACAGATACGCAGTATTTT,CSVEVGLAGGTTDTQYF
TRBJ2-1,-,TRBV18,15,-,TGTGCCAGCTCATCCTGGGGGGAGACGGCCAATGAGCAGTTCTTC,CASSSWGETANEQFF
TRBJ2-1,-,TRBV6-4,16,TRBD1,TGTGCCAGCAGTGATGTAGGACAGGGAGACTACAATGAGCAGTTCTTC,CASSDVGQGDYNEQFF
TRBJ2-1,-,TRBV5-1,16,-,TGCGCCAGCAGCCTGGACGGGGGGCTAGAGTACAATGAGCAGTTCTTC,CASSLDGGLEYNEQFF
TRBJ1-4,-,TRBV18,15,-,TGTGCCAGCTCACCGGGCAGGTCAGCTAATGAAAAACTGTTTTTT,CASSPGRSANEKLFF
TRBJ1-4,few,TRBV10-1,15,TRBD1,TGCGCCAGCAGTGAGGACAGGGGGCCAGGGGAAAAACTGTTTTTT,CASSEDRGPGEKLFF
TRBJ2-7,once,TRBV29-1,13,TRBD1,TGCAGCGGCTCGACAGGGCTGAGCTACGAGCAGTACTTC,CSGSTGLSYEQYF
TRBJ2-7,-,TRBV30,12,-,TGTGCCCAGGACGGACTTTCCTACGAGCAGTACTTC,CAQDGLSYEQYF
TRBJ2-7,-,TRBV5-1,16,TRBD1,TGCGCCAGCAGCCCGGGGGGACAGGGGATTTCATACGAGCAGTACTTC,CASSPGGQGISYEQYF
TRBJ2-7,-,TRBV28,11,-,TGTGCCAGCAGTTTCACATACGAGCAGTACTTC,CASSFTYEQYF
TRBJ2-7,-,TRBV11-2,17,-,TGTGCCAGCAGCTTAATGACCCTTTGGAGCCCCGTTTACGAGCAGTACTTC,CASSLMTLWSPVYEQYF
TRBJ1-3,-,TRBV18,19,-,TGTGCCAGCTCACCACGTGATCAGGGATTAATCCCTTCTGGAAACACCATATATTTT,CASSPRDQGLIPSGNTIYF
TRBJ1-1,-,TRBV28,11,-,TGTGCCAGCAGCGCTAGGGGTGAAGCTTTCTTT,CASSARGEAFF
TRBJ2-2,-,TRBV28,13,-,TGTGCCAGCAGTTTGACAGCTACCGGGGAGCTGTTTTTT,CASSLTATGELFF
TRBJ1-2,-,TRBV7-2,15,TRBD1,TGTGCCAGCAGCTTCGTGACAGGGCGTGACTATGGCTACACCTTC,CASSFVTGRDYGYTF
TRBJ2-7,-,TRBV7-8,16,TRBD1,TGTGCCAGCAGCTTAGGTGCCAGGGGGTCGCTCTACGAGCAGTACTTC,CASSLGARGSLYEQYF
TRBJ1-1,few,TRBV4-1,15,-,TGCGCCAGCAGCCAAGGCCCGGGATCTAACACTGAAGCTTTCTTT,CASSQGPGSNTEAFF
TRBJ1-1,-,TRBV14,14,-,TGTGCCAGCAGCCAACTAGGGGGGGGCACTGAAGCTTTCTTT,CASSQLGGGTEAFF
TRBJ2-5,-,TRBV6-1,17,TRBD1,TGTGCCAGCAGTGAAGCGCTTGGGGACAGGGCGCAAGAGACCCAGTACTTC,CASSEALGDRAQETQYF
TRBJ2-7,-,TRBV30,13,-,TGTGCCTGGAGTGACGGGACATATTACGAGCAGTACTTC,CAWSDGTYYEQYF
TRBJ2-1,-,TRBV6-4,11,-,TGTGCCAGTCCAAACGAGGATAGGCAGTTCTTC,CASPNEDRQFF